This T cell receptor beta chain was identified in a study of T cell responses to AZD1222 COVID-19 vaccine. Points from the study as a whole: An increase in Spike-specific TCR breadth and depth was observed after two AZD1222 doses. Among vaccine-associated CD4 TCRs, coverage spanned spike, with dominance at 160-218 and 743-854.

Generated by immunoSEQ multiplex PCR, the TCRdb table keeps only in-frame clones and is missing some. The sample lists some 170,000 clones, 85% to 90% occurring once. On this clone itself: The target antigen is unknown.

This specimen consisted of peripheral blood, obtained on day 0 of AZD1222 vaccination. The clonotype comes from an adult in good health.

For the CDR3, the DNA is TGTGCCAGCTCACCCGGGACAGGGGATTCACCCCTCCACTTT. Its translation: CASSPGTGDSPLHF. This chain connects TRBV18 to TRBJ1-6, with 10 positions matching TRBD1. The trim removed 3 bases at V and 8 bases at J, leaving 1 base unmatched. The germline gives CDR1 KGHSH, CDR2 LQKENI. The CDR3 has 14 residues.